Shown below are 27 T cell receptor beta chains from a single sample sequenced in a study of regulatory T cells in long-lasting Graves disease. Building the TCR beta libraries relied on iRepertoire HTBI primers, and CDR3 regions underwent Arm-PCR. TCRdb re-analysed the multiplex PCR reads in MiXCR, keeping a single row per CDR3 protein. Among around 400,000 distinct CDR3 sequences listed, around 20% were seen once. Specified time point: persistent/refractory GD, antithyroid drugs over 5 years with positive TRAb. Researchers made the TCR library from RNA that was extracted from PBMCs. Sample: peripheral blood mononuclear cells (PBMCs), taken when the disease was refractory, from a patient treated with antithyroid drugs. These receptors all come from a female donor with Graves disease.

As for this clonotype: A much bigger clone sits one base away, suggesting this may be a read error. The chain links TRBV6-2 or TRBV6-3 to TRBJ1-5; the D is unclear. Germline CDR1 is MNHEY and CDR2 is SVGEGT. Deletions cut 11 bases from V and 2 bases from J, with 16 bases between. The CDR3 covers 14 residues. This chain's CDR3 is CAGTSTVGNQPQHF. The CDR3 nucleotides read TGTGCCGGCACCAGCACAGTAGGCAATCAGCCCCAGCATTTT.

Ten or more counts support this clonotype. This chain joins TRBV6-5 and TRBJ2-5; D remains unclear. CDR1 and CDR2 (germline): MNHEY, SVGAGI. V was clipped by 0 bases and J by 5 bases, with 13 bases between them. The CDR3 has 15 residues. The CDR3 sequence: CASSYSTLAGETQYF. CDR3 coding DNA: TGTGCCAGCAGTTACTCGACTCTGGCCGGGGAGACCCAGTACTTC.

The table lists this clonotype with a few counts. The gene calls are TRBV6-1 and TRBJ2-3, with 8 bases lining up with TRBD1. V gave up 6 bases and J gave up 5 bases; unmatched junction bases: 10. CDR1 and CDR2 from the germline V gene are MNHNS and SASEGT. The CDR3 is 15 amino acids. This CDR3 is CASSGTGAKGDTQYF. CDR3 DNA: TGTGCCAGCAGCGGGACAGGAGCTAAGGGAGATACGCAGTATTTT.

This clonotype was recorded many times. V is TRBV28 and J is TRBJ1-1, with D possibly TRBD1 on 5 matching bases. V was pared by 2 bases and J by 6 bases, with 10 bases between. The CDR3 consists of 13 residues. Germline V lookup: CDR1 MDHEN, CDR2 SYDVKM. CDR3 loop: CASSLEGSAEAFF. Here the CDR3 DNA reads TGTGCCAGCAGTTTAGAGGGGTCAGCTGAAGCTTTCTTT.

This clonotype was detected only a few times. The rearrangement links TRBV20-1 to TRBJ2-5; D call uncertain. The CDR3 loop spans 13 amino acids. The germline V gene encodes CDR1 DFQATT and CDR2 SNEGSKA (reference sequence). V gave up 1 base and J gave up 4 bases, with 10 bases separating them. The CDR3 loop reads CSARGLLGETQYF. The CDR3 nucleotides read TGCAGTGCTAGAGGCCTATTGGGAGAGACCCAGTACTTC.

The chain links TRBV5-1 to TRBJ2-5; TRBD1 might be the D (5 bases). The CDR3 sequence is 14 residues long. V lost 0 bases and J 4 bases, leaving 10 bases between the germline ends. Germline CDR1 SGHRS, CDR2 YFSETQ. Written as DNA, the CDR3 is TGCGCCAGCAGCTTGGTTTCAGGGCTAGAGACCCAGTACTTC. It encodes CASSLVSGLETQYF. The full variable domain, rest sourced from reference TRBV5-1 and TRBJ2-5, is KAGVTQTPRYLIKTRGQQVTLSCSPISGHRSVSWYQQTPGQGLQFLFEYFSETQRNKGNFPGRFSGRQFSNSRSEMNVSTLELGDSALYLCASSLVSGLETQYFGPGTRLLVL.

Ten or more counts support this clonotype. The CDR3 region has the DNA TGTGCCAGTAGAGTTGGAGGGTACAGCAATCAGCCCCAGCATTTT. Its translation is CASRVGGYSNQPQHF. The chain combines TRBV19 with TRBJ1-5; D is ambiguous. This CDR3 contains 15 residues. In germline, CDR1 is LNHDA, CDR2 SQIVND (reference sequence). The ends were cut back, 6 bases at V and 1 base at J, with 13 bases in the middle.

In this sample, this clonotype turned up many times. The rearrangement joins TRBV6-2 or TRBV6-3 to TRBJ2-7; D gene ambiguous. V was cut by 2 bases and J by 3 bases, with 14 bases left in between. The CDR3 is 15 amino acids. Germline V lookup: CDR1 MNHEY, CDR2 SVGEGT. The CDR3 here is CASSYTLGRNYEQYF. The CDR3, as DNA: TGTGCCAGCAGTTACACGCTAGGCCGAAACTACGAGCAGTACTTC.

This clonotype was seen at least ten times. V gene TRBV12-3 or TRBV12-4 combines with J gene TRBJ2-7; TRBD1 matches 8 bases. With 5 bases clipped from V and 1 base from J, the junction kept 4 bases outside the gene matches. CDR3 length: 14 amino acids. The CDR3 region has the DNA TGTGCCAGCAGTACGGGACAGGTATCCTACGAGCAGTACTTC. This sequence encodes CASSTGQVSYEQYF.

The chain recombines TRBV7-9 with TRBJ2-7; 7 bases align to TRBD1. V gave up 4 bases and J gave up 2 bases; unmatched junction bases: 8. Germline lookup yields CDR1 SEHNR and CDR2 FQNEAQ (reference sequence). The CDR3 sequence is 15 residues long. The CDR3 sequence is CASSSADRVPYEQYF. CDR3 coding DNA: TGTGCCAGCAGCTCCGCCGACAGGGTTCCCTACGAGCAGTACTTC.

This clonotype showed up many times. V gene TRBV20-1 combines with J gene TRBJ2-5; 12 nucleotides align to TRBD2. V lost 0 bases, J lost 4 bases, and 3 bases stayed unmatched. CDR3 size: 15 residues. Germline V gene data show CDR1 as DFQATT and CDR2 as SNEGSKA (reference sequence). CDR3 loop: CSARDPSGRGETQYF. The CDR3 nucleotides are TGCAGTGCTAGAGATCCTAGCGGGAGGGGAGAGACCCAGTACTTC.

For the CDR3, the DNA is TGTGCCAGCAGTCCCCCCCACGGTCGCACAGATACGCAGTATTTT. Encoded protein: CASSPPHGRTDTQYF. The J gene is TRBJ2-3, the V gene TRBV28; D gene ambiguous. The CDR3 is 15 residues long. Germline V gene sequence: CDR1 MDHEN, CDR2 SYDVKM. The V end lost 5 bases, the J end lost 1 base, and 13 bases lay between the germline ends.

This clonotype was counted ten times or more. The J gene is TRBJ1-2, the V gene TRBV5-1; 7 positions match TRBD1. There are 13 residues in the CDR3. The ends lost 4 bases at V and 3 bases at J; junction bases unmatched: 3. Germline CDR1 reads SGHRS; CDR2 reads YFSETQ. The CDR3 here is CASSAQGDYGYTF. The CDR3 DNA reads as TGCGCCAGCAGCGCGCAGGGGGACTATGGCTACACCTTC.

This clonotype has just a few counts. V and J are TRBV28 and TRBJ2-3, with 9 nucleotides matching TRBD2. Losses at the gene ends were 6 bases for V and 4 bases for J; bases not matched to a gene: 11. The CDR3 is made up of 16 amino acids. The germline CDR1 and CDR2 sequences are MDHEN and SYDVKM. The CDR3 DNA sequence: TGTGCCAGCAGCCCGGCCCGCGCTAGCGGGGCAGATACGCAGTATTTT. This codes for CASSPARASGADTQYF.

This clonotype has ten or more counts. V is TRBV12-3 or TRBV12-4 and J is TRBJ1-1; TRBD1 aligns across 7 bases. The CDR3 runs to 15 residues. V was pared by 1 base and J by 1 base, with 3 bases of the junction left unmatched. CDR3 amino acids: CASSLVQGENTEAFF. CDR3 DNA sequence: TGTGCCAGCAGTTTAGTTCAGGGGGAGAACACTGAAGCTTTCTTT.

This clonotype appeared many times. The gene calls are TRBV29-1 and TRBJ2-7; maybe TRBD2 (5 bases). The germline V gene has CDR1 SQVTM and CDR2 ANQGSEA. V gave up 4 bases and J gave up 2 bases, with 6 bases separating them. This CDR3 contains 11 residues. The CDR3 DNA is TGCAGCGTTGCCGGGACCTACGAGCAGTACTTC. It codes for CSVAGTYEQYF.

This clonotype turned up a few times. This sequence joins TRBV28 and TRBJ2-3; 7 bases line up with TRBD1. This CDR3 spans 17 amino acids. Trimming at V came to 5 bases and at J to 0 bases, leaving 11 bases not matched to a gene. Per the germline V gene, CDR1 is MDHEN and CDR2 is SYDVKM. CDR3 DNA: TGTGCCAGCAGTACCCGGGACAGAAGTATTAGCACAGATACGCAGTATTTT. This translates into CASSTRDRSISTDTQYF.

This clonotype appeared a few times. V and J are TRBV20-1 and TRBJ2-1; 11 bases are shared with TRBD1. Germline V gene data show CDR1 as DFQATT and CDR2 as SNEGSKA (reference sequence). Unmatched junction bases numbered 9, after V lost 6 bases and J lost 8 bases. The CDR3 extends over 14 amino acids. CDR3 nucleotide sequence: TGCAGTGCCTTGCAGGACAGGGGGCCGTATGAGCAGTTCTTC. It specifies CSALQDRGPYEQFF.

The sample holds many counts of this clonotype. The V gene is TRBV27, the J gene TRBJ1-5; D gene uncertain. Trimming removed 5 bases from V and 0 bases from J, with 14 bases in between. The CDR3 is 16 residues long. The germline gives CDR1 MNHEY, CDR2 SMNVEV (reference sequence). The CDR3 loop is CASSPTEDYSNQPQHF. The CDR3 nucleotides read TGTGCCAGCAGTCCTACGGAGGACTATAGCAATCAGCCCCAGCATTTT.

This clonotype was observed many times. The chain combines TRBV2 with TRBJ2-7; D gene ambiguous. Trimming removed 3 bases at V and 1 base at J, with 13 bases between. The CDR3 consists of 15 residues. Germline V gene data show CDR1 as SNHLY and CDR2 as FYNNEI. The CDR3 DNA is TGTGCCAGCAGTGAGCGGCAAGGCCGGTCCTACGAGCAGTACTTC. Encoded protein: CASSERQGRSYEQYF.

This clonotype was counted only a few times. V gene TRBV10-1 combines with J gene TRBJ2-2; no clear D. The V and J ends lost 1 base and 7 bases respectively, with 7 bases between them. This CDR3 is 13 amino acids long. Germline CDR1 and CDR2: WNHNN and SYGVQD (reference sequence). The CDR3 DNA sequence: TGCGCCAGCAGTGAGTTTCCGGTCGGGGAGCTGTTTTTT. Its translation is CASSEFPVGELFF.

The CDR3 sequence: CASSWLVLGNTGELFF. Written as DNA, the CDR3 is TGCGCCAGCAGTTGGCTAGTGTTGGGAAACACCGGGGAGCTGTTTTTT. The chain is built from TRBV4-1 and TRBJ2-2; D unresolved. The CDR3 extends over 16 amino acids. The germline CDR1 and CDR2 sequences are MGHRA and YSYEKL. Trimming shortened V by 6 bases and J by 2 bases, and 16 bases separated the two germline ends.

This clonotype was observed many times. V usage is TRBV28 and J usage is TRBJ1-1, with a possible D match to TRBD1 (5 bases). This CDR3 has 17 amino acids. Deletions cut 0 bases from V and 1 base from J, with 15 bases between. In germline, CDR1 is MDHEN, CDR2 SYDVKM. CDR3 amino acids: CASSLWDMADWNTEAFF. The CDR3 DNA sequence: TGTGCCAGCAGTTTATGGGACATGGCAGATTGGAACACTGAAGCTTTCTTT.

This sequence joins TRBV5-1 and TRBJ1-1, with D possibly TRBD1 on 5 matching bases. V was pared by 4 bases and J by 8 bases, with 12 bases between. The CDR3 consists of 12 residues. Germline CDR1 and CDR2: SGHRS and YFSETQ. The CDR3 nucleotides are TGCGCCAGCAGCATGGGGACGGGCGAAGCTTTCTTT. This sequence encodes CASSMGTGEAFF.

The chain combines TRBV4-1 with TRBJ2-7; D call uncertain. The CDR3 has 14 amino acids. V lost 1 base and J lost 0, with 7 bases in between. Germline CDR1 is MGHRA and CDR2 is YSYEKL. The CDR3 DNA reads as TGCGCCAGCAGCCAAGGGTTTTTCTCCTACGAGCAGTACTTC. This codes for CASSQGFFSYEQYF.

At least ten counts were recorded for this clonotype. The rearrangement links TRBV30 to TRBJ2-2, with D possibly matching TRBD1 (5 bases). This CDR3 has 13 amino acids. V gave up 2 bases and J gave up 4 bases, with 8 bases separating them. CDR1 and CDR2 (germline): GTSNPN, SVGIG (reference sequence). The DNA for the CDR3 is TGTGCCTGGAGTAGGGGAATCACCGGGGAGCTGTTTTTT. Protein: CAWSRGITGELFF.

This clonotype was picked up many times. The chain couples TRBV6-1 to TRBJ1-1; D not resolved. V was shortened by 6 bases and J by 6 bases, with 20 bases between the two germline ends. CDR1 MNHNS and CDR2 SASEGT come from the germline V gene. The CDR3 is 15 residues long. This CDR3 is CASRVSTGINSEAFF. Written as DNA, the CDR3 is TGTGCCAGCAGGGTATCAACGGGGATTAATTCTGAAGCTTTCTTT.